These 5 T cell receptor beta chains came from one sample sequenced in a study of control samples from healthy donors and cancer patients. Produced via immunoSEQ multiplex PCR; TCRdb's table is partial and in-frame only. This table holds over 150,000 clones, about 91% found once. The sample was blood. The source of these receptors is a woman between 40 and 50 years old in good health.

This sequence joins TRBV18 and TRBJ1-1; D not certain. This CDR3 has 14 amino acids. Trimming left V 3 bases short and J 0 bases short, with 8 bases between. In germline, CDR1 is KGHSH, CDR2 LQKENI. This CDR3 is CASSPRQLNTEAFF. As DNA, the CDR3 is TGTGCCAGCTCACCTCGGCAGTTGAACACTGAAGCTTTCTTT.

The chain combines TRBV5-1 with TRBJ2-6; D remains unclear. CDR3 length: 14 amino acids. The ends were cut back, 4 bases at V and 2 bases at J, with 7 bases in the middle. Looked up from germline, CDR1 is SGHRS and CDR2 is YFSETQ. DNA for the CDR3: TGCGCCAGCAGCACCGACGCTGGGGCCAACGTCCTGACTTTC. It translates to CASSTDAGANVLTF.

V is TRBV27 and J is TRBJ2-3, with no clear D. The CDR3 is 16 amino acids. V was cut by 6 bases and J by 6 bases, with 22 bases left in between. Germline V lookup: CDR1 MNHEY, CDR2 SMNVEV (reference sequence). Here the CDR3 DNA reads TGTGCCAGCAGCCGGGTTTTCGGGCCGAAGGTCGATACGCAGTATTTT. Translating it yields CASSRVFGPKVDTQYF.

The rearrangement joins TRBV5-1 to TRBJ2-5; D remains unclear. Germline V gene lookup returns CDR1 SGHRS and CDR2 YFSETQ. V lost 5 bases to trimming and J lost 0 bases, with 5 bases between them. This CDR3 is built from 12 residues. The CDR3 here is CASSLNQETQYF. The CDR3 DNA reads TGCGCCAGCAGTTTAAACCAAGAGACCCAGTACTTC.

The chain links TRBV6-2 or TRBV6-3 to TRBJ2-2; 10 bases align to TRBD1. The CDR3 contains 16 residues. Germline V gene data show CDR1 as MNHEY and CDR2 as SVGEGT. The junction had 5 bases not matched to a gene; V was cut back by 5 bases and J by 2 bases. CDR3 nucleotides: TGTGCCAGCAGTCCATTGACAGGGGGCAACACCGGGGAGCTGTTTTTT. Its protein product is CASSPLTGGNTGELFF.